This entry lists 24 T cell receptor beta chains sequenced from one sample in a study of T cell responses to AZD1222 COVID-19 vaccine. Sequenced by immunoSEQ multiplex PCR; TCRdb stores in-frame clones only, minus some. This sample yields roughly 70,000 clones, of which about 85% are seen a single time; roughly 20% belongs to the top ten. This sample comprised peripheral blood, obtained on day 0 of AZD1222 vaccination. The receptors were sampled from an adult in good health.

CDR3 sequence (DNA): TGTGCCATCAGTACCTCGGGGACAGGGGGTTACGGCGAGCAGTACTTC. Protein sequence: CAISTSGTGGYGEQYF. V gene TRBV10-3 combines with J gene TRBJ2-7, with TRBD1 matching 11 bases. Germline values: CDR1 ENHRY, CDR2 SYGVKD. With V trimmed by 5 bases and J by 6 bases, 12 bases remained unmatched. The length of the CDR3 is 16 residues.

J is TRBJ1-1 and V is TRBV25-1; 7 bases fit TRBD1. The junction had 11 bases not matched to a gene; V was cut back by 5 bases and J by 11 bases. The CDR3 is 13 residues long. CDR1 and CDR2 (germline): MGHDK, SYGVNS. This chain's CDR3 is CASSHRQGSLAFF. CDR3 nucleotide sequence: TGTGCCAGCAGTCACCGACAGGGAAGCTTGGCTTTCTTT.

The chain joins TRBV7-8 to TRBJ2-7, with a tentative D call TRBD1 (6 bases). CDR1 and CDR2 (germline): SGHVS, FQNEAQ. Trimming shortened V by 5 bases and J by 5 bases, and 16 bases separated the two germline ends. This CDR3 is 14 amino acids long. The CDR3 here is CASSGVGGDNEQYF. The CDR3 DNA follows: TGTGCCAGCAGCGGAGTAGGGGGAGACAACGAGCAGTACTTC. Based on the CDR3 plus reference TRBV7-8 and TRBJ2-7, the full variable domain is GAGVSQSPRYKVAKRGQDVALRCDPISGHVSLFWYQQALGQGPEFLTYFQNEAQLDKSGLPSDRFFAERPEGSVSTLKIQRTQQEDSAVYLCASSGVGGDNEQYFGPGTRLTVT.

V gene TRBV10-3 combines with J gene TRBJ2-7, with TRBD1 matching over 9 bases. This CDR3 comprises 14 residues. V shed 7 bases and J 1 base; nucleotides not matched to a gene: 5. Germline CDR1 is ENHRY and CDR2 is SYGVKD. CDR3: CAITPGQGSYEQYF. The CDR3, as DNA: TGTGCCATCACCCCGGGACAGGGATCCTACGAGCAGTACTTC.

The V and J genes are TRBV5-6 and TRBJ2-5, with 11 nucleotides matching TRBD2. The CDR3 is made up of 13 amino acids. J was trimmed by 3 bases and V by 8 bases; bases with no gene match: 3. Germline V CDR1 and CDR2: SGHDT, YYEEEE. This CDR3 reads CASQLAGEETQYF. The CDR3 DNA sequence: TGTGCCAGTCAACTAGCGGGAGAAGAGACCCAGTACTTC. The complete variable domain, with remaining parts taken from reference TRBV5-6 and TRBJ2-5, reads DAGVTQSPTHLIKTRGQQVTLRCSPKSGHDTVSWYQQALGQGPQFIFQYYEEEERQRGNFPDRFSGHQFPNYSSELNVNALLLGDSALYLCASQLAGEETQYFGPGTRLLVL.

Only one count was recorded for this clone. The rearrangement joins TRBV7-9 to TRBJ1-1; the D is unclear. The germline CDR1 and CDR2 sequences are SEHNR and FQNEAQ (reference sequence). This CDR3 has 13 amino acids. Trimming stripped 3 bases from V and 2 bases from J, with 7 bases between. The CDR3 sequence: CASSLTDNTEAFF. The CDR3, as DNA: TGTGCCAGCAGCTTGACGGATAACACTGAAGCTTTCTTT.

The chain uses TRBV9 and TRBJ1-2; the D is unclear. The length of the CDR3 is 16 residues. V was trimmed by 3 bases and J by 2 bases, leaving 17 bases between them. Germline V gene sequence: CDR1 SGDLS, CDR2 YYNGEE. CDR3 bases: TGTGCCAGCAGCGCAGAGAGGATCGCGGGGAACTATGGCTACACCTTC. It specifies CASSAERIAGNYGYTF.

V and J are TRBV6-6 and TRBJ2-3, with no clear D. V was cut by 5 bases and J by 4 bases, with 13 bases left in between. The CDR3 is 14 residues long. The V gene's germline CDR1 is MNHNY and CDR2 SVGAGI (reference sequence). The CDR3 region is CASSLRPSSDTQYF. The CDR3 DNA is TGTGCCAGCAGTCTCCGGCCTAGTTCAGATACGCAGTATTTT.

In this sample, this clone turned up once. The chain couples TRBV5-5 to TRBJ2-7, with D hard to call. Germline loops: CDR1 SGHKS, CDR2 YYEKEE (reference sequence). There are 13 residues in the CDR3. The germline V and J ends were trimmed by 1 base and 6 bases, with 11 bases remaining between them. CDR3 sequence: CASSLRALGEQYF. CDR3 DNA sequence: TGTGCCAGCAGCTTGCGAGCTTTGGGCGAGCAGTACTTC. The complete variable domain, with remaining parts taken from reference TRBV5-5 and TRBJ2-7, reads DAGVTQSPTHLIKTRGQQVTLRCSPISGHKSVSWYQQVLGQGPQFIFQYYEKEERGRGNFPDRFSARQFPNYSSELNVNALLLGDSALYLCASSLRALGEQYFGPGTRLTVT.

This clone was seen only a few times. This chain connects TRBV19 to TRBJ1-5; D perhaps matches TRBD1 (5 bases). The CDR3 has 13 amino acids. Looked up from germline, CDR1 is LNHDA and CDR2 is SQIVND (reference sequence). With 4 bases removed from V and 11 bases from J, the gap between germline ends came to 15 bases. The CDR3, as DNA: TGTGCCAGTAGTAGCGCCAGGGAGTTGGCCCAGCATTTT. Its translation is CASSSARELAQHF. The whole variable domain, remainder taken from reference TRBV19 and TRBJ1-5, is DGGITQSPKYLFRKEGQNVTLSCEQNLNHDAMYWYRQDPGQGLRLIYYSQIVNDFQKGDIAEGYSVSREKKESFPLTVTSAQKNPTAFYLCASSSARELAQHFGDGTRLSIL.

The V and J genes are TRBV5-4 and TRBJ1-1, with D tentatively TRBD1 (6 bases). The CDR3 loop spans 14 amino acids. Between the trimmed V and J ends, which lost 7 bases and 1 base, there was a span of 14 bases. Looked up from germline, CDR1 is SGHNT and CDR2 is YYREEE (reference sequence). The CDR3 loop is CASFPGGANTEAFF. CDR3 nucleotides: TGTGCCAGCTTCCCCGGGGGGGCGAACACTGAAGCTTTCTTT.

The V and J genes are TRBV7-6 and TRBJ1-2; 8 bases align to TRBD1. Germline V gene sequence: CDR1 SGHVS, CDR2 FNYEAQ. The V and J ends lost 5 bases and 7 bases, in that order; junction bases with no gene match: 9. The CDR3 extends over 14 amino acids. The CDR3 nucleotides read TGTGCCAGCAGCCCTTCGACAGGGGCTGCTGGCTACACCTTC. It encodes CASSPSTGAAGYTF.

The chain links TRBV29-1 to TRBJ2-1; weak D call: TRBD2 (6 bases). Germline V gene lookup returns CDR1 SQVTM and CDR2 ANQGSEA. Trimming shortened V by 7 bases and J by 0 bases, and 13 bases separated the two germline ends. The CDR3 extends over 14 amino acids. The CDR3 here is CSALLSGSYNEQFF. CDR3 nucleotides: TGCAGCGCCCTTCTTAGCGGCTCCTACAATGAGCAGTTCTTC.

The sample holds one count of this clone. The chain combines TRBV7-9 with TRBJ1-2; D is undetermined. Per germline, CDR1 SEHNR and CDR2 FQNEAQ (reference sequence). V lost 5 bases and J lost 7, with 14 bases in between. This CDR3 has 13 amino acids. CDR3 residues: CASSRGLPFGYTF. The DNA of the CDR3 is TGTGCCAGCAGCAGAGGGCTGCCTTTTGGCTACACCTTC.

The V gene is TRBV3-1 (or the pseudogene TRBV3-2), the J gene TRBJ2-5; 8 bases agree with TRBD2. The CDR3 is made up of 14 amino acids. Germline V gene lookup returns CDR1 LGHDT and CDR2 YNNKEL (reference sequence). Germline trimming cut 4 bases from V and 5 bases from J; bases unmatched to any gene: 6. Here the CDR3 DNA reads TGTGCCAGCAGCCCGGGAGCGGGAGATGAGACCCAGTACTTC. It codes for CASSPGAGDETQYF.

The chain uses TRBV9 and TRBJ2-1; 12 bases line up with TRBD2. The CDR3 has 17 amino acids. V was pared by 4 bases and J by 3 bases, with 8 bases of the junction left unmatched. The germline V gene encodes CDR1 SGDLS and CDR2 YYNGEE. The CDR3 here is CASSFGASGGGYNEQFF. CDR3 DNA: TGTGCCAGCAGCTTTGGAGCTAGCGGGGGGGGCTACAATGAGCAGTTCTTC.

This clone turned up a few times. For the CDR3, the DNA is TGTGCCAGTAGCGGACAGGGGGGCTCTGGGGCCAACGTCCTGACTTTC. Residues: CASSGQGGSGANVLTF. This chain uses TRBV19 with TRBJ2-6; 10 bases map to TRBD1. The J segment lost 0 bases and the V segment lost 6 bases, leaving 2 bases of the junction unmatched. The length of the CDR3 is 16 residues. CDR1 and CDR2 from the germline V gene are LNHDA and SQIVND (reference sequence).

V and J are TRBV5-5 and TRBJ2-1; D gene unclear. CDR3 length: 15 amino acids. Germline CDR1 and CDR2: SGHKS and YYEKEE (reference sequence). V was pared by 4 bases and J by 6 bases, with 17 bases between. Written as DNA, the CDR3 is TGTGCCAGCAGCCTAATGGGTACTTTGGGCAATGAGCAGTTCTTC. Residues: CASSLMGTLGNEQFF.

This clone was detected only once. The chain is built from TRBV19 and TRBJ2-1; the match to TRBD2 covers 7 bases. The germline V gene has CDR1 LNHDA and CDR2 SQIVND (reference sequence). The CDR3 consists of 15 residues. The V segment lost 3 bases and the J segment 8 bases; nucleotides outside the gene matches: 10. In DNA form, the CDR3 reads TGTGCCAGTAGTATCCCCCGGACTAGTATGTATGAGCAGTTCTTC. This gives the protein CASSIPRTSMYEQFF.

The chain employs TRBV12-3 or TRBV12-4 and TRBJ2-1, with D unclear. V was clipped by 5 bases and J by 7 bases, with 6 bases between them. The CDR3 covers 11 residues. CDR3 bases: TGTGCCAGCAGTCCAAGGAATGAGCAGTTCTTC. It encodes CASSPRNEQFF.

V is TRBV9 and J is TRBJ1-2; D might be TRBD1 (6 bases). CDR3 length equals 13 residues. Trimming took 3 bases from V and 7 from J, leaving 13 bases between them. The germline V gene has CDR1 SGDLS and CDR2 YYNGEE. The CDR3 protein is CASSAGAVGGYTF. The CDR3 coding sequence is TGTGCCAGCAGCGCGGGGGCAGTCGGTGGCTACACCTTC.

V is TRBV10-3 and J is TRBJ2-7, with TRBD2 matching 9 bases. Germline V gives CDR1 ENHRY, CDR2 SYGVKD. The trim removed 9 bases at V and 1 base at J, leaving 1 base unmatched. The CDR3 consists of 12 residues. The CDR3 loop reads CAMRGGSYEQYF. CDR3 nucleotides: TGTGCCATGCGGGGGGGATCCTACGAGCAGTACTTC.

As DNA, the CDR3 is TGTGCCAGCAGTGGAAACAGGGCAGACTCCTACAATGAGCAGTTCTTC. Translation gives CASSGNRADSYNEQFF. The rearrangement uses TRBV27 and TRBJ2-1; a possible D gene is TRBD1 (6 bases). CDR1 MNHEY and CDR2 SMNVEV come from the germline V gene (reference sequence). The V end lost 5 bases, the J end lost 0 bases, and 14 bases lay between the germline ends. The CDR3 runs 16 residues.

The gene calls are TRBV7-8 and TRBJ1-2; D remains ambiguous. The CDR3 length is 14 residues. Germline V gene data show CDR1 as SGHVS and CDR2 as FQNEAQ. V lost 1 base, J lost 4 bases, and 10 bases lay in between. CDR3 loop: CASSLGATFYGYTF. The CDR3 coding sequence is TGTGCCAGCAGCTTAGGGGCGACCTTCTATGGCTACACCTTC. The entire variable domain, with the rest obtained from reference TRBV7-8 and TRBJ1-2, is as follows: GAGVSQSPRYKVAKRGQDVALRCDPISGHVSLFWYQQALGQGPEFLTYFQNEAQLDKSGLPSDRFFAERPEGSVSTLKIQRTQQEDSAVYLCASSLGATFYGYTFGSGTRLTVV.